This TCR beta chain emerged from a study of tumor and adjacent non-tumor tissue in lung cancer. Study overall: The cohort had around eleven adenocarcinoma, a couple of squamous cell and 1 small cell patients.

Study-wide findings and caveats: TCR diversity was significantly greater in tumor than normal lung tissue. In normal lung, the top 100 clones were significantly more dominant than in tumor. Shorter survival was associated with higher TCR diversity in tumors.

By frequency in the sample, this clonotype is medium-sized. What it binds is not known. The template was RNA from unsorted bulk tissue. Three rounds of nested PCR, following a modified ARM-PCR protocol, produced the TCRbeta library. TCRdb ran MiXCR on the multiplex PCR reads and lists one entry per CDR3 protein. This repertoire shows 90,000 to 130,000 distinct CDR3 sequences, 84% found once; its top ten account for approximately 22%. The germline CDR1 and CDR2 sequences are LGHNA and YNFKEQ. The CDR3 consists of 18 residues. Trimming at V came to 4 bases and at J to 5 bases, leaving 19 bases not matched to a gene.

Sequences were obtained from lung tumor tissue. The genes are TRBV4-2 and TRBJ1-2; TRBD1 matches 7 bases. The source of this sequence is a man aged 70-80 years with non-small cell lung cancer. The CDR3 loop reads CASSPWRDSFIRGYGYTF. The CDR3, as DNA: TGTGCCAGCAGCCCATGGCGGGACAGCTTTATTCGGGGGTATGGCTACACCTTC.